The next 5 T cell receptor beta chains were all read from a single sample in a study of blood T cell repertoires in COVID-19. Assay: immunoSEQ multiplex PCR; the TCRdb copy retains only in-frame clones and omits some. Here the sample spans under 200,000 clones, more than 75% being singletons. Sequencing was performed on peripheral blood. These receptor sequences come from a man aged 18 to 30 with COVID-19, enrolled during active disease.

V gene TRBV10-3 combines with J gene TRBJ1-5; D is undetermined. The CDR3 is made up of 15 amino acids. V lost 2 bases to trimming and J lost 7 bases, with 15 bases between them. In germline, CDR1 is ENHRY, CDR2 SYGVKD. CDR3 residues: CAISEALEGRQPQHF. CDR3 coding DNA: TGTGCCATCAGTGAGGCTCTAGAGGGAAGACAGCCCCAGCATTTT.

The chain carries TRBV28 and TRBJ1-5; 9 bases are shared with TRBD1. Germline V CDR1 and CDR2: MDHEN, SYDVKM. CDR3 length equals 16 residues. The V and J ends lost 1 base and 2 bases, in that order; junction bases with no gene match: 3. The DNA of the CDR3 is TGTGCCAGCAGTTTATTCCGGACAGGGGGCAATCAGCCCCAGCATTTT. The encoded protein is CASSLFRTGGNQPQHF.

The CDR3 is CATAGPDYEQYF. The CDR3 DNA is TGTGCCACAGCGGGGCCTGACTACGAGCAGTACTTC. V and J are TRBV27 and TRBJ2-7, with 7 bases identical to TRBD2. The V segment lost 10 bases and the J segment 3 bases; nucleotides outside the gene matches: 6. CDR1 is MNHEY and CDR2 is SMNVEV in the germline V gene (reference sequence). This CDR3 contains 12 residues.

The rearrangement uses TRBV7-9 and TRBJ2-2; 7 bases fit TRBD2. The ends lost 5 bases at V and 2 bases at J; junction bases unmatched: 5. The CDR3 loop spans 15 amino acids. From germline, CDR1 is SEHNR and CDR2 FQNEAQ (reference sequence). CDR3 loop: CASSRTSVNTGELFF. The CDR3 DNA is TGTGCCAGCAGCCGTACTAGCGTAAACACCGGGGAGCTGTTTTTT.

This sequence joins TRBV19 and TRBJ2-1; TRBD1 agrees at 10 bases. The CDR3 sequence is 15 residues long. The ends lost 6 bases at V and 11 bases at J; junction bases unmatched: 13. Germline V gene data show CDR1 as LNHDA and CDR2 as SQIVND (reference sequence). Written as DNA, the CDR3 is TGTGCCAGTAGCCCGTGGGACAGGGGTCCCTCCCAGCAGTTCTTC. Translated, it gives CASSPWDRGPSQQFF.